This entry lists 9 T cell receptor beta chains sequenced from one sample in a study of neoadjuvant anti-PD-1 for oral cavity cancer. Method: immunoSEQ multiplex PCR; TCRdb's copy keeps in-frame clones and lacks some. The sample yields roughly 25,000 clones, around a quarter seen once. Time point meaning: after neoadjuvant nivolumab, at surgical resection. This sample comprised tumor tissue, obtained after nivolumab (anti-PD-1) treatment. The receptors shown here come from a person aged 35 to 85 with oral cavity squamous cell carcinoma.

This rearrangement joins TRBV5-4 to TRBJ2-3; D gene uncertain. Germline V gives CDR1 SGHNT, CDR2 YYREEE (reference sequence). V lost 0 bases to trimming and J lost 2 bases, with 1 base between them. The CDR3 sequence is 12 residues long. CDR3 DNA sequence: TGTGCCAGCAGCTTGGCCACAGATACGCAGTATTTT. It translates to CASSLATDTQYF. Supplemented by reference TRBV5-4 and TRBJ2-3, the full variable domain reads ETGVTQSPTHLIKTRGQQVTLRCSSQSGHNTVSWYQQALGQGPQFIFQYYREEENGRGNFPPRFSGLQFPNYSSELNVNALELDDSALYLCASSLATDTQYFGPGTRLTVL.

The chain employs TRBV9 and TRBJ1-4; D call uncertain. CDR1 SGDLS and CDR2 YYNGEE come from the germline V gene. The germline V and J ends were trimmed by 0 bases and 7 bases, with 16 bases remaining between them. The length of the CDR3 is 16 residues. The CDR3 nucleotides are TGTGCCAGCAGCGTAGGTGCCCGGGGTGGCGGTGAAAAACTGTTTTTT. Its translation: CASSVGARGGGEKLFF. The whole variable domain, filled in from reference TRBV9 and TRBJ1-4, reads DSGVTQTPKHLITATGQRVTLRCSPRSGDLSVYWYQQSLDQGLQFLIQYYNGEERAKGNILERFSAQQFPDLHSELNLSSLELGDSALYFCASSVGARGGGEKLFFGSGTQLSVL.

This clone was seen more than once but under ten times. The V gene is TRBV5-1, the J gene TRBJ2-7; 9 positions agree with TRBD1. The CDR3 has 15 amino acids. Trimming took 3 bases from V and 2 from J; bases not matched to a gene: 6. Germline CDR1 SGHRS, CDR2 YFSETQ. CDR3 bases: TGCGCCAGCAGCTCACAGGGGGCCGCGACCTACGAGCAGTACTTC. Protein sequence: CASSSQGAATYEQYF.

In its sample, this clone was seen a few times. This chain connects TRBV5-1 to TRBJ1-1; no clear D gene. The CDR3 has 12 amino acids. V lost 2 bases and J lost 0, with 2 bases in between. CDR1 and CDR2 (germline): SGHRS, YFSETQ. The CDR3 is CASSLLNTEAFF. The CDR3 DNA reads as TGCGCCAGCAGCTTATTGAACACTGAAGCTTTCTTT. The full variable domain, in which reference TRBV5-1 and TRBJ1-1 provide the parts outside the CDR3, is KAGVTQTPRYLIKTRGQQVTLSCSPISGHRSVSWYQQTPGQGLQFLFEYFSETQRNKGNFPGRFSGRQFSNSRSEMNVSTLELGDSALYLCASSLLNTEAFFGQGTRLTVV.

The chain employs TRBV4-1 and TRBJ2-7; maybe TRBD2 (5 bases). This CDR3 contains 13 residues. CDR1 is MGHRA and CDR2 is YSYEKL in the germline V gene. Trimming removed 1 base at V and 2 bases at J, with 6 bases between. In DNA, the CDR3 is TGCGCCAGCAGCCAAGCCGGGGCCTACGAGCAGTACTTC. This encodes CASSQAGAYEQYF.

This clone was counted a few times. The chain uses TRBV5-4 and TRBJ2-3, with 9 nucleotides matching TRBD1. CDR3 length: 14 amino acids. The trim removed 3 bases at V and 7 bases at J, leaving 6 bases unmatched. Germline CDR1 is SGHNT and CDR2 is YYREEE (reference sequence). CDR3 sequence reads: CASSWDRVENTQYF. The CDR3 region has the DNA TGTGCCAGCAGCTGGGACAGGGTAGAGAATACGCAGTATTTT. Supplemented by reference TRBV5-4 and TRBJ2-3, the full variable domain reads ETGVTQSPTHLIKTRGQQVTLRCSSQSGHNTVSWYQQALGQGPQFIFQYYREEENGRGNFPPRFSGLQFPNYSSELNVNALELDDSALYLCASSWDRVENTQYFGPGTRLTVL.

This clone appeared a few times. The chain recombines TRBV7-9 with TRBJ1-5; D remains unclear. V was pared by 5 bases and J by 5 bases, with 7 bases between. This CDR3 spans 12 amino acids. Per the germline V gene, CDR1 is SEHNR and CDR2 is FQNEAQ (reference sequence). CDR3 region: CASSIIDQPQHF. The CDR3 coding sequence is TGTGCCAGCAGCATAATAGATCAGCCCCAGCATTTT.

CDR3 protein: CASSLLNFGTGIYEQYF. CDR3 sequence (DNA): TGTGCCAGCAGTTTACTCAATTTCGGGACAGGGATCTACGAGCAGTACTTC. The chain is built from TRBV28 and TRBJ2-7; 9 bases agree with TRBD1. The V segment lost 2 bases and the J segment 3 bases; nucleotides outside the gene matches: 11. Per germline, CDR1 MDHEN and CDR2 SYDVKM. The CDR3 contains 17 residues.

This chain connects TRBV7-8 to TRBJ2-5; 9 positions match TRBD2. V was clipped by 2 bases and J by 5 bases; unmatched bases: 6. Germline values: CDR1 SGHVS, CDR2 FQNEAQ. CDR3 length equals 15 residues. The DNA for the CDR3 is TGTGCCAGCAGCTTAACCGGGACTAGCATTGAGACCCAGTACTTC. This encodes CASSLTGTSIETQYF.